Listed below are T cell receptor beta chains from one sample, sequenced in a study of blood T cells in healthy people across ages. TCRdb passed the 5' RACE reads through MiXCR, listing each CDR3 protein once. The table shows about 770,000 distinct CDR3 sequences, with under 45% occurring only once. The sequenced sample consisted of blood. The receptors come from a man aged 55 to 69 in good health. CDR3s include the opening cysteine and the closing phenylalanine or tryptophan. The D gene is left open where the match is weak. For some rows the clone size is stated as once, few or many, or as a class when expanded; others skip it.

j_call: TRBJ1-6
d_call: TRBD1
v_call: TRBV7-9
clone_size: .
cdr3_aa: CASRRDRETSPLHF
cdr3_nt: TGTGCCAGCAGGCGGGACAGGGAAACGTCACCCCTCCACTTT

j_call: TRBJ2-7
d_call: .
v_call: TRBV4-1
clone_size: few
cdr3_aa: CASSQDPGKSTYEQYF
cdr3_nt: TGCGCCAGCAGCCAAGACCCCGGGAAGTCGACCTACGAGCAGTACTTC

j_call: TRBJ2-7
d_call: .
v_call: TRBV10-3
clone_size: .
cdr3_aa: CAISGPSVNEQYF
cdr3_nt: TGTGCCATCAGTGGACCATCCGTCAATGAGCAGTACTTC

j_call: TRBJ1-5
d_call: .
v_call: TRBV20-1
clone_size: .
cdr3_aa: CSARVGNLNQPQHF
cdr3_nt: TGCAGTGCTAGAGTGGGAAATCTCAATCAGCCCCAGCATTTT

j_call: TRBJ1-2
d_call: .
v_call: TRBV20-1
clone_size: .
cdr3_aa: CSAHPSRDHYGYTF
cdr3_nt: TGCAGCGCACACCCAAGTAGAGATCACTATGGCTACACCTTC

j_call: TRBJ1-5
d_call: .
v_call: TRBV6-1
clone_size: .
cdr3_aa: CASRSVHQPQHF
cdr3_nt: TGTGCCAGCAGATCTGTGCATCAGCCCCAGCATTTT

j_call: TRBJ2-1
d_call: TRBD2
v_call: TRBV7-9
clone_size: few
cdr3_aa: CAWRGANEQFF
cdr3_nt: TGTGCCTGGCGGGGGGCCAATGAGCAGTTCTTC

j_call: TRBJ2-2
d_call: .
v_call: TRBV15
clone_size: .
cdr3_aa: CATSSDFGELFF
cdr3_nt: TGTGCCACCAGCTCAGACTTCGGGGAGCTGTTTTTT

j_call: TRBJ2-3
d_call: .
v_call: TRBV5-1
clone_size: .
cdr3_aa: CASSFSQGEDTQYF
cdr3_nt: TGCGCCAGCAGCTTTTCTCAGGGTGAGGATACGCAGTATTTT

j_call: TRBJ2-2
d_call: .
v_call: TRBV24-1
clone_size: .
cdr3_aa: CATSDWLTGNTGELFF
cdr3_nt: TGTGCCACCAGTGATTGGCTGACAGGGAACACCGGGGAGCTGTTTTTT

j_call: TRBJ1-1
d_call: .
v_call: TRBV30
clone_size: .
cdr3_aa: CAWSLGDATEAFF
cdr3_nt: TGTGCCTGGAGCCTAGGGGATGCCACTGAAGCTTTCTTT

j_call: TRBJ2-3
d_call: .
v_call: TRBV5-8
clone_size: .
cdr3_aa: CASSLVGGPTDTQYF
cdr3_nt: TGTGCCAGCAGCTTGGTCGGGGGGCCAACAGATACGCAGTATTTT

j_call: TRBJ2-3
d_call: .
v_call: TRBV4-3
clone_size: .
cdr3_aa: CASSQVTWDTRTDTQYF
cdr3_nt: TGCGCCAGCAGCCAAGTCACCTGGGACACTCGCACAGATACGCAGTATTTT

j_call: TRBJ2-3
d_call: TRBD2
v_call: TRBV20-1
clone_size: .
cdr3_aa: CSARVSGGKSTDTQYF
cdr3_nt: TGCAGTGCTAGAGTCAGCGGGGGGAAAAGCACAGATACGCAGTATTTT

j_call: TRBJ1-1
d_call: .
v_call: TRBV6-2/TRBV6-3
clone_size: .
cdr3_aa: CASSKRPKLTGTENTEAFF
cdr3_nt: TGTGCCAGCAGTAAGAGGCCAAAATTAACCGGGACCGAGAACACTGAAGCTTTCTTT

j_call: TRBJ1-1
d_call: .
v_call: TRBV7-8
clone_size: .
cdr3_aa: CVSSLSAVMNTEAFF
cdr3_nt: TGTGTCAGCAGCTTAAGTGCTGTCATGAACACTGAAGCTTTCTTT

j_call: TRBJ2-3
d_call: TRBD2
v_call: TRBV20-1
clone_size: once
cdr3_aa: CSAPNAGTRARPNTDTQYF
cdr3_nt: TGCAGTGCTCCAAACGCCGGGACTAGAGCCAGACCTAACACAGATACGCAGTATTTT

j_call: TRBJ1-6
d_call: .
v_call: TRBV5-6
clone_size: .
cdr3_aa: CASRRQGRSPLHF
cdr3_nt: TGTGCCAGCCGGCGGCAGGGAAGATCACCCCTCCACTTT

j_call: TRBJ2-6
d_call: .
v_call: TRBV9
clone_size: .
cdr3_aa: CASSFRQSGANVLTF
cdr3_nt: TGTGCCAGCAGTTTTAGACAATCTGGGGCCAACGTCCTGACTTTC

j_call: TRBJ2-3
d_call: TRBD1
v_call: TRBV3-1
clone_size: many
cdr3_aa: CASSSGQGTDTQYF
cdr3_nt: TGTGCCAGCAGCTCGGGACAGGGGACAGATACGCAGTATTTT

j_call: TRBJ2-5
d_call: TRBD2
v_call: TRBV29-1
clone_size: few
cdr3_aa: CSVDGNSWGGSWTQYF
cdr3_nt: TGCAGCGTCGACGGGAATTCCTGGGGGGGATCGTGGACCCAGTACTTC

j_call: TRBJ2-1
d_call: TRBD2
v_call: TRBV27
clone_size: .
cdr3_aa: CASSQSGTSGGALLGNEQFF
cdr3_nt: TGTGCCAGCAGTCAGTCCGGGACTAGCGGGGGAGCCCTACTCGGCAATGAGCAGTTCTTC

j_call: TRBJ2-4
d_call: TRBD1
v_call: TRBV12-3/TRBV12-4
clone_size: .
cdr3_aa: CASRKMGQQYIQYF
cdr3_nt: TGTGCCAGCAGAAAAATGGGACAGCAATACATTCAGTACTTC

j_call: TRBJ1-2
d_call: .
v_call: TRBV10-3
clone_size: .
cdr3_aa: CAISAGEVWGYTF
cdr3_nt: TGTGCCATCAGTGCAGGGGAAGTTTGGGGCTACACCTTC

j_call: TRBJ1-4
d_call: TRBD1
v_call: TRBV6-5
clone_size: .
cdr3_aa: CASRTRQGAPEKLFF
cdr3_nt: TGTGCCAGCAGAACTCGACAGGGGGCCCCTGAAAAACTGTTTTTT

j_call: TRBJ1-4
d_call: TRBD1
v_call: TRBV7-2
clone_size: few
cdr3_aa: CASSLGHRGPANEKLFF
cdr3_nt: TGTGCCAGCAGCTTAGGACACAGGGGACCGGCTAATGAAAAACTGTTTTTT

j_call: TRBJ2-7
d_call: .
v_call: TRBV20-1
clone_size: .
cdr3_aa: CSARDLDRKDEQYF
cdr3_nt: TGCAGTGCTAGAGATCTGGACAGAAAGGACGAGCAGTACTTC

j_call: TRBJ1-1
d_call: .
v_call: TRBV19
clone_size: .
cdr3_aa: CASSSGDLGFDEAFF
cdr3_nt: TGTGCCAGTAGTAGCGGGGACCTTGGTTTTGATGAAGCTTTCTTT

j_call: TRBJ2-5
d_call: TRBD1
v_call: TRBV5-6
clone_size: .
cdr3_aa: CASSFTDRRRYF
cdr3_nt: TGTGCCAGCAGCTTTACGGACAGGCGGAGGTACTTC

j_call: TRBJ2-3
d_call: TRBD2
v_call: TRBV13
clone_size: .
cdr3_aa: CASSSSYSSGGTDTQYF
cdr3_nt: TGTGCCAGCAGCTCTTCTTACTCTAGCGGGGGCACAGATACGCAGTATTTT

j_call: TRBJ2-7
d_call: .
v_call: TRBV7-9
clone_size: .
cdr3_aa: CASSLYRDDEQYF
cdr3_nt: TGTGCCAGCAGCTTATATCGCGACGACGAGCAGTACTTC

j_call: TRBJ2-7
d_call: TRBD2
v_call: TRBV11-2
clone_size: many
cdr3_aa: CASSLGGGGPGEQYF
cdr3_nt: TGTGCCAGCAGCTTAGGCGGCGGGGGGCCGGGAGAGCAGTACTTC

j_call: TRBJ2-7
d_call: TRBD1
v_call: TRBV3-1
clone_size: .
cdr3_aa: CASSPDRVVSEQYF
cdr3_nt: TGTGCCAGCAGCCCGGACAGGGTTGTGAGCGAGCAGTACTTC

j_call: TRBJ2-7
d_call: TRBD1
v_call: TRBV7-9
clone_size: .
cdr3_aa: CASSRGQGSPYEQYF
cdr3_nt: TGTGCCAGCAGCCGAGGACAGGGTTCGCCCTACGAGCAGTACTTC

j_call: TRBJ2-3
d_call: TRBD2
v_call: TRBV6-5
clone_size: many
cdr3_aa: CASSYSRGTSGVSTDTQYF
cdr3_nt: TGTGCCAGCAGTTACTCAAGAGGGACTAGCGGGGTGAGCACAGATACGCAGTATTTT

j_call: TRBJ2-7
d_call: .
v_call: TRBV15
clone_size: few
cdr3_aa: CATSRAGDTYEQYF
cdr3_nt: TGTGCCACCAGCAGGGCAGGGGACACCTACGAGCAGTACTTC

j_call: TRBJ2-1
d_call: TRBD1
v_call: TRBV10-3
clone_size: .
cdr3_aa: CAIRPDRGNEQFF
cdr3_nt: TGTGCCATCAGACCGGACAGGGGGAATGAGCAGTTCTTC

j_call: TRBJ2-7
d_call: .
v_call: TRBV6-6
clone_size: .
cdr3_aa: CASSAWESSYEQYF
cdr3_nt: TGTGCCAGCAGTGCTTGGGAGAGCTCCTACGAGCAGTACTTC

j_call: TRBJ1-2
d_call: .
v_call: TRBV3-1
clone_size: .
cdr3_aa: CASSQDKNEYGYTF
cdr3_nt: TGTGCCAGCAGCCAAGATAAGAATGAGTATGGCTACACCTTC

j_call: TRBJ2-3
d_call: .
v_call: TRBV7-2
clone_size: few
cdr3_aa: CASKIGNTDTQYF
cdr3_nt: TGTGCCAGCAAAATTGGAAACACAGATACGCAGTATTTT

j_call: TRBJ2-1
d_call: TRBD1
v_call: TRBV6-2/TRBV6-3
clone_size: .
cdr3_aa: CASIPGQSSYNEQFF
cdr3_nt: TGTGCCAGCATCCCGGGACAGAGCTCCTACAATGAGCAGTTCTTC

j_call: TRBJ2-1
d_call: .
v_call: TRBV10-3
clone_size: .
cdr3_aa: CAILGGRGNEQFF
cdr3_nt: TGTGCCATTCTCGGGGGGCGGGGGAATGAGCAGTTCTTC

j_call: TRBJ2-1
d_call: .
v_call: TRBV7-2
clone_size: .
cdr3_aa: CASSPELKRNEQFF
cdr3_nt: TGTGCCAGCAGCCCGGAGCTTAAGAGGAATGAGCAGTTCTTC

j_call: TRBJ2-7
d_call: .
v_call: TRBV5-6
clone_size: .
cdr3_aa: CASSSSGNHYEQYF
cdr3_nt: TGTGCCAGCAGCTCGTCCGGGAACCACTACGAGCAGTACTTC